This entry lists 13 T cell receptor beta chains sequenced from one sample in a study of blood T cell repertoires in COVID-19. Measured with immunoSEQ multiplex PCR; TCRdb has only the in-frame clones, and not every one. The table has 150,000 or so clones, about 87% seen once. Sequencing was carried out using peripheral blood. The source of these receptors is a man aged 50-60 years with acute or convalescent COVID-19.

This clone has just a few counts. The CDR3 is CASSQETPRGGAYEQYF. For the CDR3, the DNA is TGTGCCAGCAGCCAAGAAACCCCGAGGGGGGGGGCCTACGAGCAGTACTTC. J is TRBJ2-7 and V is TRBV4-2; D perhaps matches TRBD2 (7 bases). The CDR3 length is 17 residues. V lost 0 bases, J lost 2 bases, and 17 bases lay in between. Germline CDR1 LGHNA, CDR2 YNFKEQ.

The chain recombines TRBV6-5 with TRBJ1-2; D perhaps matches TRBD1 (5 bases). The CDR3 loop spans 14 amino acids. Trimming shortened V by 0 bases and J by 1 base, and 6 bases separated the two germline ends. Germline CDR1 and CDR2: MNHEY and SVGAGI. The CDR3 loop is CASSYSGRNYGYTF. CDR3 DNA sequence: TGTGCCAGCAGTTACTCGGGGCGTAACTATGGCTACACCTTC.

This CDR3 is CASSRGSGTTYEQYF. Here the CDR3 DNA reads TGTGCCAGCAGCCGCGGAAGCGGGACTACCTACGAGCAGTACTTC. V usage is TRBV3-1 (or the pseudogene TRBV3-2) and J usage is TRBJ2-7, with TRBD2 matching over 7 bases. Trimming took 4 bases from V and 2 from J; bases not matched to a gene: 8. The CDR3 is 15 amino acids. Germline lookup yields CDR1 LGHDT and CDR2 YNNKEL (reference sequence).

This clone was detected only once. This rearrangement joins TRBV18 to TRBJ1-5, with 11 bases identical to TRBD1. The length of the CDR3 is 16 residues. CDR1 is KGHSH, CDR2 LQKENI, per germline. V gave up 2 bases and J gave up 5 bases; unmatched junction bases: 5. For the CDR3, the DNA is TGTGCCAGCTCACCAACTACGGGACAGGGGGATCAGCCCCAGCATTTT. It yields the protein CASSPTTGQGDQPQHF.

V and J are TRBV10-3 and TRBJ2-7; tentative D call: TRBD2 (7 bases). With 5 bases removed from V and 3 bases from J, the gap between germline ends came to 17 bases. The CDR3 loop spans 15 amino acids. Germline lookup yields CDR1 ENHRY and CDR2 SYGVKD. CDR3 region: CAISLGGHISYEQYF. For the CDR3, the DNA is TGTGCCATCAGTTTGGGGGGGCACATTAGCTACGAGCAGTACTTC.

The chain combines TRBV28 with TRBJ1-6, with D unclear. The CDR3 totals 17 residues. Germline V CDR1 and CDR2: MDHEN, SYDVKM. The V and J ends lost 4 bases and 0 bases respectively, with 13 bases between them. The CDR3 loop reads CASSSLRLSSYNSPLHF. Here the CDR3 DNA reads TGTGCCAGCAGTTCGTTGAGACTTAGCTCCTATAATTCACCCCTCCACTTT. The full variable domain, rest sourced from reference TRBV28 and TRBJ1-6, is DVKVTQSSRYLVKRTGEKVFLECVQDMDHENMFWYRQDPGLGLRLIYFSYDVKMKEKGDIPEGYSVSREKKERFSLILESASTNQTSMYLCASSSLRLSSYNSPLHFGNGTRLTVT.

As DNA, the CDR3 is TGTGCCAGCAGCCCCTCGGGACAGAGCTCTGGAAACACCATATATTTT. Translated, it gives CASSPSGQSSGNTIYF. V usage is TRBV9 and J usage is TRBJ1-3, with TRBD1 matching over 7 bases. The germline V gene encodes CDR1 SGDLS and CDR2 YYNGEE. The CDR3 runs 16 residues. Trimming took 4 bases from V and 0 from J; bases not matched to a gene: 7. Drawing the rest from reference TRBV9 and TRBJ1-3, the complete variable domain is DSGVTQTPKHLITATGQRVTLRCSPRSGDLSVYWYQQSLDQGLQFLIQYYNGEERAKGNILERFSAQQFPDLHSELNLSSLELGDSALYFCASSPSGQSSGNTIYFGEGSWLTVV.

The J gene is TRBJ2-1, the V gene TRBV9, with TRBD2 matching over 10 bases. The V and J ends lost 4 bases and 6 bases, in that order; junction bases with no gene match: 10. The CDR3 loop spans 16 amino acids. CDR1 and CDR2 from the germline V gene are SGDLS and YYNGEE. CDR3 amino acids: CASSISSGRAGNEQFF. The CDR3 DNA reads TGTGCCAGCAGCATATCAAGCGGGAGGGCAGGCAATGAGCAGTTCTTC.

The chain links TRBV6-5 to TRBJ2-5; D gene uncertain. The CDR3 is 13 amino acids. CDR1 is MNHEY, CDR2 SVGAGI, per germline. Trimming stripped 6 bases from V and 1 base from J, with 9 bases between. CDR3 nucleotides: TGTGCCAGCAGGCCGGGTCCCCAAGAGACCCAGTACTTC. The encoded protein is CASRPGPQETQYF.

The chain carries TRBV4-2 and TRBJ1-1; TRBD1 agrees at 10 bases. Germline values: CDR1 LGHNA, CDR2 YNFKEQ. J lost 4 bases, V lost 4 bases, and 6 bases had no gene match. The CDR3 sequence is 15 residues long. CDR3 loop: CASSPTGTGVTEAFF. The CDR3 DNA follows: TGTGCCAGCAGCCCCACCGGGACAGGGGTCACTGAAGCTTTCTTT.

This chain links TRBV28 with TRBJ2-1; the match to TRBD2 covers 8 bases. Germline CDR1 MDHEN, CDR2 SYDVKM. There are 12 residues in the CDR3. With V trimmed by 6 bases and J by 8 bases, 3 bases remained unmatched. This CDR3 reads CASSPSGYEQFF. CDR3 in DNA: TGTGCCAGCAGCCCTAGCGGGTATGAGCAGTTCTTC.

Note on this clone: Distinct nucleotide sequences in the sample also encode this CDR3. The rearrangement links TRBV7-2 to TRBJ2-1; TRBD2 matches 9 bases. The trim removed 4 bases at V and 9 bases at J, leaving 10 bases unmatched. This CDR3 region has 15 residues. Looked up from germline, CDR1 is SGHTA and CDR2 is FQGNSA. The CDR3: CASSYGLAGGSEQFF. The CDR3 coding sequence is TGTGCCAGCAGCTACGGACTGGCGGGGGGGAGTGAGCAGTTCTTC.

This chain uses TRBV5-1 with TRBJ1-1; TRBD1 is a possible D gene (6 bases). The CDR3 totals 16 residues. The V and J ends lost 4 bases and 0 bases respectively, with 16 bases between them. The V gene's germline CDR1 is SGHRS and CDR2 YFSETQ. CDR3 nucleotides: TGCGCCAGCAGCCCCGGGCCAGGGGTGATGAACACTGAAGCTTTCTTT. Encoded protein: CASSPGPGVMNTEAFF.